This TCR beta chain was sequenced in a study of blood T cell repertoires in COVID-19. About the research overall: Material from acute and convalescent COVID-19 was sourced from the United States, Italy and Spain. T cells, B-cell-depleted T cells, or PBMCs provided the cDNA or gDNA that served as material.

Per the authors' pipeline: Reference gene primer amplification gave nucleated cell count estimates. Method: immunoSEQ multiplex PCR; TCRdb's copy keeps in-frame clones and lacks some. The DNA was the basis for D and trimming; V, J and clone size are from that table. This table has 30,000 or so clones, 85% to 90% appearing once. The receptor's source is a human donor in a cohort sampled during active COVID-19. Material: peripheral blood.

The CDR3, as DNA: TGTGCCAGCTCACGGACAGGGTACACGGAGACCCAGTACTTC. It translates to CASSRTGYTETQYF. This rearrangement joins TRBV18 to TRBJ2-5, with TRBD1 identical over 8 bases. The germline gives CDR1 KGHSH, CDR2 LQKENI. The CDR3 loop spans 14 amino acids. The ends lost 4 bases at V and 5 bases at J; junction bases unmatched: 6.